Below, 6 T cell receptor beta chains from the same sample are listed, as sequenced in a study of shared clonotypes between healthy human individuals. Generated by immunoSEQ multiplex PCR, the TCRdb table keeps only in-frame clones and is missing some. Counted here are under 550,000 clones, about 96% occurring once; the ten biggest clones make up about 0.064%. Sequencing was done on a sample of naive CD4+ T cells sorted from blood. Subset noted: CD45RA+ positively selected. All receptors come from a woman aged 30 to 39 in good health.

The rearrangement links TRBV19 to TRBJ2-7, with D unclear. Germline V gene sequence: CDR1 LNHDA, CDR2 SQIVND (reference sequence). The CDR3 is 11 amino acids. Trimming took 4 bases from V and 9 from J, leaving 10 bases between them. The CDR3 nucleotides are TGTGCCAGTAGTAAAGGCCCGTTGCAGTACTTC. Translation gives CASSKGPLQYF.

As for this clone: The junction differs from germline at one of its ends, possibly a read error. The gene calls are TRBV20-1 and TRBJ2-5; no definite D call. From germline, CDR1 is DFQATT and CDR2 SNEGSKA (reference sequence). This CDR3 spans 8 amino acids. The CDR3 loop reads CSANGRNF. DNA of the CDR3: TGCAGTGCCAATGGAAGGAACTTC.

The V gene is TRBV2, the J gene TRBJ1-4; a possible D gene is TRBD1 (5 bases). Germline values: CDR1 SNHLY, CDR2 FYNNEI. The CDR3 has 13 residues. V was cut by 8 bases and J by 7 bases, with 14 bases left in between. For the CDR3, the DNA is TGTGCCAGCCGCGGGACCGAAGTTGAAAAACTGTTTTTT. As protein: CASRGTEVEKLFF. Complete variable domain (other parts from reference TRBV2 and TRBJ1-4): EPEVTQTPSHQVTQMGQEVILRCVPISNHLYFYWYRQILGQKVEFLVSFYNNEISEKSEIFDDQFSVERPDGSNFTLKIRSTKLEDSAMYFCASRGTEVEKLFFGSGTQLSVL.

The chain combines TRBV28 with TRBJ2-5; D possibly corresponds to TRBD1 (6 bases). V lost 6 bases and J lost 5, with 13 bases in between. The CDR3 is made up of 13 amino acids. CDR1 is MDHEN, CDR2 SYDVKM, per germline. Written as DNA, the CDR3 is TGTGCCAGCAGACAACAGGGTCGGGAGACCCAGTACTTC. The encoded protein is CASRQQGRETQYF.

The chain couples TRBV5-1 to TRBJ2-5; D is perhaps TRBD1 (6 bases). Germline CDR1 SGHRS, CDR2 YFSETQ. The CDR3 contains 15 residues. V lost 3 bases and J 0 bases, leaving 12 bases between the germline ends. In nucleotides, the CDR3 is TGCGCCAGCAGCTCCCCGGGACATTACCAAGAGACCCAGTACTTC. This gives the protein CASSSPGHYQETQYF.

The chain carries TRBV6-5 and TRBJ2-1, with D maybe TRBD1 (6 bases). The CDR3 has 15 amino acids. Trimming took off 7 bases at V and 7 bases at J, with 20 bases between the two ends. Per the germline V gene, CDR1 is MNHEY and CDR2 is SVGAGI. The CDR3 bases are TGTGCCAGCACCCAACGGGCAGGGGCCCGTAATGAGCAGTTCTTC. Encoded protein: CASTQRAGARNEQFF.